The present T cell receptor beta chain was sequenced within a study of PD-1 blockade in classical Hodgkin lymphoma. Every single patient, without exception, relapsed after autologous stem cell transplantation, and brentuximab vedotin exposure varied. Repertoires were generated with immunoSEQ multiplex PCR, while TCRdb's copy carries only in-frame clones and drops some. The data hold more than 45,000 clones, with approximately 70% observed a single time. Germline V gene lookup returns CDR1 SGHRS and CDR2 YFSETQ. There are 14 residues in the CDR3. V gave up 4 bases and J gave up 4 bases; unmatched junction bases: 6.

The clonotype comes from a human donor with classical Hodgkin lymphoma. This rearrangement joins TRBV5-1 to TRBJ1-2; TRBD1 matches 8 bases. The sequencing here drew on peripheral blood mononuclear cells (PBMCs), taken at baseline. The CDR3 nucleotides read TGCGCCAGCAGCCCCGGACAGGGATCCTATGGCTACACCTTC. Its translation: CASSPGQGSYGYTF.